Shown below are 5 T cell receptor beta chains from a single sample sequenced in a study of cytomegalovirus exposure and HLA in healthy donors. 13 Jbeta primers and 60 Vbeta primers were used for the PCR. The protocol was immunoSEQ multiplex PCR, while the TCRdb copy is restricted to in-frame clones and leaves out a portion. The table records 95,000 to 100,000 clones, roughly 80% of them present only once. The sequenced sample was PBMCs. The receptors were sampled from a middle-aged man in good health and CMV-seronegative.

J is TRBJ2-5 and V is TRBV15, with 10 bases fitting TRBD2. CDR1 is LNHNV, CDR2 YYDKDF, per germline (reference sequence). The CDR3 totals 15 residues. J gave up 5 bases and V 1 base, and 4 bases lay outside the gene matches. The CDR3 DNA reads TGTGCCACCAGCAGAGTCCCTAGCGGGGGTGAGACCCAGTACTTC. Protein: CATSRVPSGGETQYF.

This clone was seen a handful of times. The CDR3 nucleotides are TGTGCCAGCTCAGTTGACAGAAATGAAAAACTGTTTTTT. Protein: CASSVDRNEKLFF. The chain uses TRBV18 and TRBJ1-4; D may be TRBD1 (5 bases). Trimming left V 5 bases short and J 5 bases short, with 9 bases between. The CDR3 runs 13 residues. Germline CDR1 KGHSH, CDR2 LQKENI. Full variable domain (missing parts from reference TRBV18 and TRBJ1-4): NAGVMQNPRHLVRRRGQEARLRCSPMKGHSHVYWYRQLPEEGLKFMVYLQKENIIDESGMPKERFSAEFPKEGPSILRIQQVVRGDSAAYFCASSVDRNEKLFFGSGTQLSVL.

The chain's CDR3 is CASNQRDTGELFF. The DNA of the CDR3 is TGTGCCAGCAATCAGCGAGACACCGGGGAGCTGTTTTTT. The chain is built from TRBV6-5 and TRBJ2-2; D ambiguous. V was shortened by 7 bases and J by 3 bases, with 9 bases between the two germline ends. Germline CDR1 MNHEY, CDR2 SVGAGI. The length of the CDR3 is 13 residues.

The gene calls are TRBV9 and TRBJ1-5; the D is unclear. This CDR3 has 14 residues. Per the germline V gene, CDR1 is SGDLS and CDR2 is YYNGEE. Trimming took 3 bases from V and 5 from J, leaving 12 bases between them. The CDR3 sequence is CASSAFDSDQPQHF. The DNA for the CDR3 is TGTGCCAGCAGCGCCTTCGACTCCGATCAGCCCCAGCATTTT.

The chain employs TRBV6-5 and TRBJ1-2; tentative D call: TRBD1 (5 bases). The germline gives CDR1 MNHEY, CDR2 SVGAGI. The V end lost 2 bases, the J end lost 2 bases, and 12 bases lay between the germline ends. CDR3 size: 15 residues. CDR3 DNA: TGTGCCAGCAGTTACGGGACCGGGGGGAACTATGGCTACACCTTC. Protein: CASSYGTGGNYGYTF.